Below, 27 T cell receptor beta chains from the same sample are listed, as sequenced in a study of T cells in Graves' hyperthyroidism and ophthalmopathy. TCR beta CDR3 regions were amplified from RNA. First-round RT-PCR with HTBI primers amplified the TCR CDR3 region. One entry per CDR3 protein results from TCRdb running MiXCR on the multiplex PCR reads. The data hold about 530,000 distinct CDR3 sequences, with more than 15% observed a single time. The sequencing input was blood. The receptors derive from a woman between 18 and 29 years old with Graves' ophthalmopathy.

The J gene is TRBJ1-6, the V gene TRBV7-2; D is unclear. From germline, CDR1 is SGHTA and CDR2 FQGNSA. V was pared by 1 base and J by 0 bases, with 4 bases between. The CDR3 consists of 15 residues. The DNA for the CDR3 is TGTGCCAGCAGCTTAGAGCGCTCCTATAATTCACCCCTCCACTTT. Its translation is CASSLERSYNSPLHF. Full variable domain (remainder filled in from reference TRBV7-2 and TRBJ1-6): GAGVSQSPSNKVTEKGKDVELRCDPISGHTALYWYRQSLGQGLEFLIYFQGNSAPDKSGLPSDRFSAERTGGSVSTLTIQRTQQEDSAVYLCASSLERSYNSPLHFGNGTRLTVT.

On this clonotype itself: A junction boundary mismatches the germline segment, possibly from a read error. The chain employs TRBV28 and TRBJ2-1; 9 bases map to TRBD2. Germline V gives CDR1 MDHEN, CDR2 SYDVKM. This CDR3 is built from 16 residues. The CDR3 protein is CVSSLMAGGGNNEQFF. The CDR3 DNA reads TGTGTCAGCAGTTTAATGGCGGGAGGGGGAAACAATGAGCAGTTCTTC.

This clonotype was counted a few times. CDR3 in DNA: TGTGCCAGCGGGGGCGGGTCTACGACCCAGTACTTC. This codes for CASGGGSTTQYF. The chain combines TRBV6-1 with TRBJ2-5; TRBD1 might be the D (6 bases). The CDR3 consists of 12 residues. V was trimmed by 8 bases and J by 7 bases, leaving 14 bases between them. CDR1 MNHNS and CDR2 SASEGT come from the germline V gene.

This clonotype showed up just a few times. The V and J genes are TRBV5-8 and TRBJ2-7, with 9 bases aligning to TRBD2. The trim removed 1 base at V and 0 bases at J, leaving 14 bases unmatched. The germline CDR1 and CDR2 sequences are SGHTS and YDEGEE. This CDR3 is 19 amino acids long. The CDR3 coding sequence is TGTGCCAGCAGCTTGCGCCAGGGGCTAGCGGGATTTAGCTCCTACGAGCAGTACTTC. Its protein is CASSLRQGLAGFSSYEQYF. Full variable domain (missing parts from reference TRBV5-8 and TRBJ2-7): EAGVTQSPTHLIKTRGQQATLRCSPISGHTSVYWYQQALGLGLQFLLWYDEGEERNRGNFPPRFSGRQFPNYSSELNVNALELEDSALYLCASSLRQGLAGFSSYEQYFGPGTRLTVT.

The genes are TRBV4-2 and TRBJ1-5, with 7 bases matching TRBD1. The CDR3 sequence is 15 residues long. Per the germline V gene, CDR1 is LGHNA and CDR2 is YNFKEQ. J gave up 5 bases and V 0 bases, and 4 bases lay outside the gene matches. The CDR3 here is CASSQDLDRHQPQHF. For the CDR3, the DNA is TGTGCCAGCAGCCAAGATCTGGACAGGCATCAGCCCCAGCATTTT.

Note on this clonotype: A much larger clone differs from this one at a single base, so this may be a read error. CDR3 sequence (DNA): TGTGCCAGCAGCTTATCTAGCAGGCCGACCGGGGAGCTGTTTTTT. Its translation: CASSLSSRPTGELFF. The chain joins TRBV7-9 to TRBJ2-2, with a tentative D call TRBD2 (5 bases). Germline V gene sequence: CDR1 SEHNR, CDR2 FQNEAQ (reference sequence). Trimming cost V 2 bases and J 5 bases, with 12 bases left between them. The CDR3 is 15 residues long.

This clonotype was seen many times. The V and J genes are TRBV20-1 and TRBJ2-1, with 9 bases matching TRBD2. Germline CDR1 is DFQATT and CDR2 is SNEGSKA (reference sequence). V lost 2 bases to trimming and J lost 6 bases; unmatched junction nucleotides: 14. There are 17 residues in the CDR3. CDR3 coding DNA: TGCAGTGCTAGAAGTTGGGGTCGGCGGGGGGGCTTCAATGAGCAGTTCTTC. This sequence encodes CSARSWGRRGGFNEQFF.

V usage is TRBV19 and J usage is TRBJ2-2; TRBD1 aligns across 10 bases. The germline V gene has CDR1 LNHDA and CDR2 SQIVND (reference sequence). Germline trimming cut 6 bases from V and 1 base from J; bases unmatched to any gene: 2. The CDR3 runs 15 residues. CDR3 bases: TGTGCCAGTAGGGGACAGGGGAAGAACACCGGGGAGCTGTTTTTT. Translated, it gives CASRGQGKNTGELFF.

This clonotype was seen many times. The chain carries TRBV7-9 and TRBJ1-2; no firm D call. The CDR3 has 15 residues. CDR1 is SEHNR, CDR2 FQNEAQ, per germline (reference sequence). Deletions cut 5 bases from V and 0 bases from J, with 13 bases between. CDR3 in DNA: TGTGCCAGCAGCGACAACTTGGAGGCTAACTATGGCTACACCTTC. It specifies CASSDNLEANYGYTF.

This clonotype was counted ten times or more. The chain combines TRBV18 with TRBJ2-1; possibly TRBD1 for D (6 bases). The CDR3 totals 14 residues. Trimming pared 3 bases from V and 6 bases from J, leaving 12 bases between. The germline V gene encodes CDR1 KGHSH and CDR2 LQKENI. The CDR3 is CASSPLRRGNEQFF. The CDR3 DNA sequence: TGTGCCAGCTCACCCCTTCGCAGGGGCAATGAGCAGTTCTTC.

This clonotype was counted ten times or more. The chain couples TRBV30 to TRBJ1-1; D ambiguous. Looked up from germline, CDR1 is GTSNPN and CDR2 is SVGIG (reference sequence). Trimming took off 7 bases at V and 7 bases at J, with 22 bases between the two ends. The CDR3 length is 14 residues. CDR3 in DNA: TGTGCCTTTCGGATGCTCGTAAGAGGGAGTGAAGCTTTCTTT. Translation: CAFRMLVRGSEAFF.

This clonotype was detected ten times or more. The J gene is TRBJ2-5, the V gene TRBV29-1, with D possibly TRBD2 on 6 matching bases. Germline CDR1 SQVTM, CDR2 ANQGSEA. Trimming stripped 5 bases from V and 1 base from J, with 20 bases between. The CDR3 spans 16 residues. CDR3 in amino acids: CSVIGNQGGIQETQYF. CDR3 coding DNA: TGCAGCGTTATTGGGAACCAGGGAGGTATCCAAGAGACCCAGTACTTC.

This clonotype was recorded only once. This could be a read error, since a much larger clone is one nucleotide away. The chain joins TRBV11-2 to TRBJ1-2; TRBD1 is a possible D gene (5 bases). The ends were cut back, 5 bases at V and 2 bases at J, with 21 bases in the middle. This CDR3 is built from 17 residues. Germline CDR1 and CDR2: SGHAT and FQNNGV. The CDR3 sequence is CASSLHISREGNYGYTF. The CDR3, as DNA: TGTGCCAGCAGCCTGCATATAAGCAGGGAGGGAAACTATGGCTACACCTTC.

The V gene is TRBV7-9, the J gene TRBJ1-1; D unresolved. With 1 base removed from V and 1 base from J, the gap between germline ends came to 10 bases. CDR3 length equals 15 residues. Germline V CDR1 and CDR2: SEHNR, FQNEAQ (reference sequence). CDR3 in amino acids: CASSLEGMKNTEAFF. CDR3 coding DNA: TGTGCCAGCAGCTTAGAAGGCATGAAGAACACTGAAGCTTTCTTT.

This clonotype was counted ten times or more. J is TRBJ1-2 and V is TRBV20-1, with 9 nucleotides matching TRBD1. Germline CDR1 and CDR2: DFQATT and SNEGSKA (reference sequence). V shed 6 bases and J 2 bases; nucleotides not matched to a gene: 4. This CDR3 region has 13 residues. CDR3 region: CSAMDRGNYGYTF. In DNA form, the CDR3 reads TGCAGTGCGATGGACAGGGGCAACTATGGCTACACCTTC.

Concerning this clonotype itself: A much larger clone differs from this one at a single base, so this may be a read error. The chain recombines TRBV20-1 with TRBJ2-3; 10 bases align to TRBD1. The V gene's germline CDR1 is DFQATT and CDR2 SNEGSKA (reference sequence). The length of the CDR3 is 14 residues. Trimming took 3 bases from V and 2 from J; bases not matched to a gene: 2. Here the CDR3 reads CSARTGGVTDTQYF. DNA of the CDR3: TGCAGTGCTAGGACAGGGGGCGTCACAGATACGCAGTATTTT.

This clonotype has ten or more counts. In nucleotides, the CDR3 is TGCAGTGCTAGATCAGGCAGTCGGAACACCGGGGAGCTGTTTTTT. Its protein product is CSARSGSRNTGELFF. This sequence joins TRBV20-1 and TRBJ2-2; D call uncertain. The CDR3 length is 15 residues. Trimming left V 2 bases short and J 1 base short, with 11 bases between. CDR1 is DFQATT and CDR2 is SNEGSKA in the germline V gene (reference sequence).

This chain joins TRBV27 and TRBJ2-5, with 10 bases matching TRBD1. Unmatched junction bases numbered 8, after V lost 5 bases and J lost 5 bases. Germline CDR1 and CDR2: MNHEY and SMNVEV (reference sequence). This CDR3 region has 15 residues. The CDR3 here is CASSRLGTGAETQYF. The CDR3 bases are TGTGCCAGCAGTCGACTGGGGACAGGGGCCGAGACCCAGTACTTC.

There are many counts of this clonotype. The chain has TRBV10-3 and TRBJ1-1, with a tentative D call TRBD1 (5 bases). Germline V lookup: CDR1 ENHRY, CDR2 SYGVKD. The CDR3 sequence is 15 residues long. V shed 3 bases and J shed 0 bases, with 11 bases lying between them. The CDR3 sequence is CAISDAGRVNTEAFF. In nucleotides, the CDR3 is TGTGCCATCAGTGATGCAGGGAGGGTGAACACTGAAGCTTTCTTT.

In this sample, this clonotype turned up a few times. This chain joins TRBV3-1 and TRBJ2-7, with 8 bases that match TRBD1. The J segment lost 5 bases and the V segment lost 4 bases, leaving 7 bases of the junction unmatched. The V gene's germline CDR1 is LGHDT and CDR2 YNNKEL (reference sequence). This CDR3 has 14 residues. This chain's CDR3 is CASSLRTGWDEQYF. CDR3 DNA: TGTGCCAGCAGCCTTAGGACAGGGTGGGACGAGCAGTACTTC.

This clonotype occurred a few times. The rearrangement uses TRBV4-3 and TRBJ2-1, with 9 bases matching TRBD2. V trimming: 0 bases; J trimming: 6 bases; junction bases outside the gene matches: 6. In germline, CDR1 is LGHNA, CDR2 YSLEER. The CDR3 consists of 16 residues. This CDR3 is CASSQDPGLALNEQFF. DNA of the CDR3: TGCGCCAGCAGCCAAGACCCGGGACTAGCTCTCAATGAGCAGTTCTTC.

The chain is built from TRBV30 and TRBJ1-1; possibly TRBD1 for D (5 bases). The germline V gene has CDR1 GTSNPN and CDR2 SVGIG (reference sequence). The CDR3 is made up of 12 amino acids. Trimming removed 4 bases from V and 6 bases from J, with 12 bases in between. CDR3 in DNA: TGTGCCTGGAACCGGGGCGTCTCTGAAGCTTTCTTT. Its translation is CAWNRGVSEAFF. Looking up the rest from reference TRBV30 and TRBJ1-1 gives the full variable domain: SQTIHQWPATLVQPVGSPLSLECTVEGTSNPNLYWYRQAAGRGLQLLFYSVGIGQISSEVPQNLSASRPQDRQFILSSKKLLLSDSGFYLCAWNRGVSEAFFGQGTRLTVV.

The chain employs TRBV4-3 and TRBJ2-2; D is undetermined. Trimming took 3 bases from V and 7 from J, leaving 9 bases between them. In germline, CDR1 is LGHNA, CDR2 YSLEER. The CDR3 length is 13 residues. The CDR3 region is CASSHNFIGELFF. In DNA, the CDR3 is TGCGCCAGCAGCCACAACTTCATCGGGGAGCTGTTTTTT.

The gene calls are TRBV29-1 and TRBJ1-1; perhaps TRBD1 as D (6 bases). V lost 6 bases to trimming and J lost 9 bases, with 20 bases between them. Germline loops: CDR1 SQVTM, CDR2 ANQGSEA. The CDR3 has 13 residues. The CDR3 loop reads CSVAPRTVSKAFF. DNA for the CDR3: TGCAGCGTCGCCCCTAGGACAGTGAGTAAAGCTTTCTTT.

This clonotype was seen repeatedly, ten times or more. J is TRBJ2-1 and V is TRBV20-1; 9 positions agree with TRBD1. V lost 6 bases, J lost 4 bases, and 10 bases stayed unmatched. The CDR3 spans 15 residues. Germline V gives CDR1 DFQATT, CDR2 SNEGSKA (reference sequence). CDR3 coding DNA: TGCAGTGCCCAGAGACAGGGGGTCCCATACAATGAGCAGTTCTTC. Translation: CSAQRQGVPYNEQFF.

The chain's CDR3 is CASTAQGLIDEQYF. The CDR3 DNA follows: TGTGCCAGTACCGCACAGGGGCTGATCGACGAGCAGTACTTC. This rearrangement joins TRBV19 to TRBJ2-7, with 7 positions matching TRBD1. Germline CDR1 LNHDA, CDR2 SQIVND (reference sequence). V gave up 7 bases and J gave up 5 bases; unmatched junction bases: 11. The CDR3 loop spans 14 amino acids.

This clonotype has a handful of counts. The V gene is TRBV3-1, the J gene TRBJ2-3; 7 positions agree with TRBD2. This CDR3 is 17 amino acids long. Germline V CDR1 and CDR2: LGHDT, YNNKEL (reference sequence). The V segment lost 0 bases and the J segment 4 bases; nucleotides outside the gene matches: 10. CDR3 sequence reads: CASSQDLRLADADTQYF. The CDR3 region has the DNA TGTGCCAGCAGCCAAGATCTTCGTCTAGCGGATGCAGATACGCAGTATTTT.